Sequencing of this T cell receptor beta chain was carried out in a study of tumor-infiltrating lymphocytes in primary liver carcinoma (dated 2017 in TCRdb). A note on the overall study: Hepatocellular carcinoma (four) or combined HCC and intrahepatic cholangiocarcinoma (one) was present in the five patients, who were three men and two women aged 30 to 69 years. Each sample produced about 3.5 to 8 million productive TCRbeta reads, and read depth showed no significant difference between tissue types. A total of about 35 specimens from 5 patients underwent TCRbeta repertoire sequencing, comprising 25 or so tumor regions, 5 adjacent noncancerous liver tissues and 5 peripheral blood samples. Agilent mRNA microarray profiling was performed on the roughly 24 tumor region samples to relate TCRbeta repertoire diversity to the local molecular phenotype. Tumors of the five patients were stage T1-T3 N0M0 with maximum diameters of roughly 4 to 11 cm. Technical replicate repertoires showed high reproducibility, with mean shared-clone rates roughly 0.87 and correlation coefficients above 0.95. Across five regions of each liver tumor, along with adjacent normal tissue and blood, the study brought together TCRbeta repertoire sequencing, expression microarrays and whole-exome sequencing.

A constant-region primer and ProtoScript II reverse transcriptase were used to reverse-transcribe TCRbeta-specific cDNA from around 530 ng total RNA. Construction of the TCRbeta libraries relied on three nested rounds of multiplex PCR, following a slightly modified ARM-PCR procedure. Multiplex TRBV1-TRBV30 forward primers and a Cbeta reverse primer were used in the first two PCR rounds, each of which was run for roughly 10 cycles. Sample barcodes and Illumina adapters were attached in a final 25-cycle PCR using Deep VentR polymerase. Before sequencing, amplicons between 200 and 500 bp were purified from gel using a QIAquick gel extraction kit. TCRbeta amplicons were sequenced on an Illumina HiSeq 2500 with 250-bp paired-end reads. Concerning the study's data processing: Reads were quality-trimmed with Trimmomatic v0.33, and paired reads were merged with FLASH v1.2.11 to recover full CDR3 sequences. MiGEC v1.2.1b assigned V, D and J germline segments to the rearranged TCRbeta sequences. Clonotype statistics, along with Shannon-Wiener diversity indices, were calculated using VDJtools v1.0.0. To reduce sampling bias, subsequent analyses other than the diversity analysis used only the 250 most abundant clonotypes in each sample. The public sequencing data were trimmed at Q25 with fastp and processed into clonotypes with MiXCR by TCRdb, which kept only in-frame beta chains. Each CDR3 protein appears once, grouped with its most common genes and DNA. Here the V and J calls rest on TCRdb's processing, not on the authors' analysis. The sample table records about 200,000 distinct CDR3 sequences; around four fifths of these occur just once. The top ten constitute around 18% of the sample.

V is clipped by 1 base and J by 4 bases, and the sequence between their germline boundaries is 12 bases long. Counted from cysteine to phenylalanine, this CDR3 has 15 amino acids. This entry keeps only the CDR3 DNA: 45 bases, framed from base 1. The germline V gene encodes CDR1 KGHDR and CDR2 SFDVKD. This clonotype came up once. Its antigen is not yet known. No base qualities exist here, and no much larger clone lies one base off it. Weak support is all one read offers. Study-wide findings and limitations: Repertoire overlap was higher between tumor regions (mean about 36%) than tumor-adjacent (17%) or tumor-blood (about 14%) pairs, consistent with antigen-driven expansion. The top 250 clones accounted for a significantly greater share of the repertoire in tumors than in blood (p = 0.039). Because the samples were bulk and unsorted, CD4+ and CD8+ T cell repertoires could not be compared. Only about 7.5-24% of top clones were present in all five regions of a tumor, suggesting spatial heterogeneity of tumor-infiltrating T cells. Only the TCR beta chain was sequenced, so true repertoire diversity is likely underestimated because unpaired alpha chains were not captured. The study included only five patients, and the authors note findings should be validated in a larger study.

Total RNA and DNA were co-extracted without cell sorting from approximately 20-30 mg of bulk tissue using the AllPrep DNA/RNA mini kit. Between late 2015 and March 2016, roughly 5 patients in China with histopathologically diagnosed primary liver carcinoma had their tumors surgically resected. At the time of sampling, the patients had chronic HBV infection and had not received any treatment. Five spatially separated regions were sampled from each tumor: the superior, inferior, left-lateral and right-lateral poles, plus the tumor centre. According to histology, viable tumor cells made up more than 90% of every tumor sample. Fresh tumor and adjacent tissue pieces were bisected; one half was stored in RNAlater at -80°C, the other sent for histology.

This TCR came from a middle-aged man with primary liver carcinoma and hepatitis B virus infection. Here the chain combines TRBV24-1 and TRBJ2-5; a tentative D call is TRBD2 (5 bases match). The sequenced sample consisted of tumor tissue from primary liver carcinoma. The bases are TGTGCCACCAGTGATTTCTGGACTGGAAGAGAGACCCAGTACTTC. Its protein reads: CATSDFWTGRETQYF.